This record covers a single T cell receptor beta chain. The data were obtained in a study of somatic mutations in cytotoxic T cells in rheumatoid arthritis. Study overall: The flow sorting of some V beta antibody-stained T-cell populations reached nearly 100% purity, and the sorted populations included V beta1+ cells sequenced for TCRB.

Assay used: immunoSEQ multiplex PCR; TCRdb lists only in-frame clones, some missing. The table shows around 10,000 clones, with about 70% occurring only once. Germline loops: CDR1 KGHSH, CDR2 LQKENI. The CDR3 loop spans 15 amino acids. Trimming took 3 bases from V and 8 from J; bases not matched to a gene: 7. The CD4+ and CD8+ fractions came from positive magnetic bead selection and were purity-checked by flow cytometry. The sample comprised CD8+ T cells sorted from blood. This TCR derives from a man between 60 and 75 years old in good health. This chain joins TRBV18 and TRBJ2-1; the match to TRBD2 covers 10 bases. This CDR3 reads CASSPTSGPGDEQFF. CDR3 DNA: TGTGCCAGCTCACCGACTAGCGGGCCGGGGGATGAGCAGTTCTTC.